One sample yielded the 23 T cell receptor beta chains listed below, sequenced in a study of T cells in Graves' hyperthyroidism and ophthalmopathy. Researchers amplified the TCR beta CDR3 regions from RNA transcripts. The TCR CDR3 was amplified in a first-round RT-PCR using the HTBI primer set. In TCRdb, the multiplex PCR reads were re-called with MiXCR into one record per CDR3 protein. The sample has about 590,000 distinct CDR3 sequences; more than 15% are singletons. The source material was blood. The receptors were gathered from a young woman with Graves' hyperthyroidism.

This clonotype was detected a few times. The chain links TRBV6-5 to TRBJ2-7; 7 bases line up with TRBD1. With V trimmed by 1 base and J by 3 bases, 18 bases remained unmatched. The germline gives CDR1 MNHEY, CDR2 SVGAGI. The CDR3 consists of 19 residues. CDR3 region: CASSYLASTPGQRNYEQYF. In nucleotides, the CDR3 is TGTGCCAGCAGTTACTTAGCCTCAACACCGGGACAGAGGAACTACGAGCAGTACTTC.

This clonotype showed up many times. The CDR3 loop reads CASSLGPDLSYNEQFF. The CDR3 DNA reads as TGTGCCAGCAGCTTAGGACCGGATTTGTCCTACAATGAGCAGTTCTTC. This chain joins TRBV7-6 and TRBJ2-1; D gene unclear. This CDR3 is 16 amino acids long. Trimming cost V 1 base and J 1 base, with 11 bases left between them. The germline CDR1 and CDR2 sequences are SGHVS and FNYEAQ. Based on the CDR3 plus reference TRBV7-6 and TRBJ2-1, the full variable domain is GAGVSQSPRYKVTKRGQDVALRCDPISGHVSLYWYRQALGQGPEFLTYFNYEAQQDKSGLPNDRFSAERPEGSISTLTIQRTEQRDSAMYRCASSLGPDLSYNEQFFGPGTRLTVL.

V gene TRBV14 combines with J gene TRBJ2-1, with unresolved D. The V end was cut by 0 bases, the J end by 8 bases, with 20 bases between. This CDR3 has 17 amino acids. Germline CDR1 reads SGHDN; CDR2 reads FVKESK. In DNA, the CDR3 is TGTGCCAGCAGCCAAGATATCGCTAGTTTAGTATGGGATGAGCAGTTCTTC. Translation gives CASSQDIASLVWDEQFF.

In its sample, this clonotype was seen many times. V and J are TRBV5-1 and TRBJ2-5; D perhaps matches TRBD2 (6 bases). CDR1 and CDR2 from the germline V gene are SGHRS and YFSETQ. This CDR3 region has 16 residues. V shed 0 bases and J shed 4 bases, with 16 bases lying between them. The CDR3 spells CASSLERDGGGETQYF. The CDR3 nucleotides read TGCGCCAGCAGCTTGGAGAGGGACGGGGGAGGAGAGACCCAGTACTTC.

This clonotype was detected ten times or more. The DNA of the CDR3 is TGTGCCAGCAGTACCCGGGACAGGGAAGGCGAGCAGTACTTC. Residues: CASSTRDREGEQYF. The chain is built from TRBV28 and TRBJ2-7; 9 nucleotides align to TRBD1. The germline gives CDR1 MDHEN, CDR2 SYDVKM. This CDR3 has 14 residues. J lost 6 bases, V lost 5 bases, and 8 bases had no gene match.

This clonotype was found many times. The chain uses TRBV24-1 and TRBJ2-3; perhaps D is TRBD1 or TRBD2 (6 bases each). Per germline, CDR1 KGHDR and CDR2 SFDVKD. Deletions cut 4 bases from V and 4 bases from J, with 11 bases between. The length of the CDR3 is 14 residues. The CDR3 reads CATSERGTPDTQYF. As DNA, the CDR3 is TGTGCCACCAGTGAGCGCGGGACACCAGATACGCAGTATTTT.

There are many counts of this clonotype. The rearrangement joins TRBV3-1 to TRBJ1-5, with D possibly being TRBD1 (5 bases). The germline V gene has CDR1 LGHDT and CDR2 YNNKEL (reference sequence). V was cut by 4 bases and J by 7 bases, with 11 bases left in between. The CDR3 consists of 13 residues. DNA of the CDR3: TGTGCCAGCAGCCGGGAAGGGGAACAGCCCCAGCATTTT. Protein: CASSREGEQPQHF.

This chain joins TRBV6-2 or TRBV6-3 and TRBJ2-4, with 12 bases lining up with TRBD2. CDR1 and CDR2 (germline): MNHEY, SVGEGT. The CDR3 is made up of 17 amino acids. V shed 4 bases and J 8 bases; nucleotides not matched to a gene: 12. The CDR3: CASSFPASGRERDIQYF. The CDR3, as DNA: TGTGCCAGCAGTTTCCCGGCTAGCGGGAGGGAGAGGGACATTCAGTACTTC.

This clonotype was observed many times. The chain joins TRBV2 to TRBJ1-1, with TRBD1 as a possible D gene (6 bases). The CDR3 totals 14 residues. V dropped 3 bases and J dropped 5 bases, with 13 bases sitting between them. CDR1 and CDR2 (germline): SNHLY, FYNNEI. CDR3 nucleotides: TGTGCCAGCAGTGATTTGACAGGTAGAACTGAAGCTTTCTTT. As protein: CASSDLTGRTEAFF.

This clonotype came up many times. The rearrangement links TRBV28 to TRBJ2-7; D is perhaps TRBD2 (7 bases). The V end was cut by 10 bases, the J end by 0 bases, with 16 bases between. Germline V gene lookup returns CDR1 MDHEN and CDR2 SYDVKM. The CDR3 runs 14 residues. The CDR3 here is CAIATGGISYEQYF. The CDR3 DNA sequence: TGTGCCATCGCCACGGGGGGCATCTCCTACGAGCAGTACTTC.

This clonotype was counted at least ten times. This chain's CDR3 is CASSPHAQGSNQPQHF. The CDR3 DNA reads as TGTGCCAGCAGCCCTCATGCACAGGGGAGCAATCAGCCCCAGCATTTT. This chain links TRBV7-2 with TRBJ1-5, with 7 nucleotides matching TRBD1. CDR1 is SGHTA, CDR2 FQGNSA, per germline. The trim removed 5 bases at V and 1 base at J, leaving 8 bases unmatched. The length of the CDR3 is 16 residues.

There are many counts of this clonotype. The genes are TRBV7-9 and TRBJ2-2; TRBD1 is a possible D gene (6 bases). The CDR3 totals 15 residues. Germline lookup yields CDR1 SEHNR and CDR2 FQNEAQ (reference sequence). V was trimmed by 11 bases and J by 1 base, leaving 17 bases between them. The CDR3 is CAGQQGMGNTGELFF. The CDR3 region has the DNA TGTGCCGGCCAACAGGGAATGGGGAACACCGGGGAGCTGTTTTTT.

The V call is TRBV4-2, the J call TRBJ2-3, with 10 positions matching TRBD2. The CDR3 length is 17 residues. Per the germline V gene, CDR1 is LGHNA and CDR2 is YNFKEQ. Trimming cost V 4 bases and J 1 base; bases outside gene matches: 8. The CDR3 DNA reads TGTGCCAGCAGCCGTGCACTAGCGGGAAGTCGCACAGATACGCAGTATTTT. Translated: CASSRALAGSRTDTQYF.

The CDR3 bases are TGTGCCAGCAGTTACTTACAGGGGGCTAACGAGCAGTACTTC. Translating it yields CASSYLQGANEQYF. The J gene is TRBJ2-7, the V gene TRBV6-5; 9 bases are shared with TRBD1. The trim removed 1 base at V and 5 bases at J, leaving 3 bases unmatched. Germline assignment: CDR1 MNHEY and CDR2 SVGAGI. The CDR3 spans 14 residues.

This clonotype was seen repeatedly, ten times or more. V is TRBV7-2 and J is TRBJ1-2, with TRBD1 as a possible D gene (6 bases). CDR1 is SGHTA, CDR2 FQGNSA, per germline. V was clipped by 2 bases and J by 1 base, with 14 bases between them. This CDR3 spans 16 amino acids. CDR3 amino acids: CASSLSGGLRNYGYTF. CDR3 in DNA: TGTGCCAGCAGCTTATCGGGGGGGCTTCGTAACTATGGCTACACCTTC. Combining the CDR3 with reference TRBV7-2 and TRBJ1-2 gives the whole variable domain GAGVSQSPSNKVTEKGKDVELRCDPISGHTALYWYRQSLGQGLEFLIYFQGNSAPDKSGLPSDRFSAERTGGSVSTLTIQRTQQEDSAVYLCASSLSGGLRNYGYTFGSGTRLTVV.

This clonotype was seen repeatedly, ten times or more. The rearrangement links TRBV3-1 to TRBJ1-1; D unclear. The CDR3 contains 14 residues. V was pared by 2 bases and J by 2 bases, with 9 bases between. Germline loops: CDR1 LGHDT, CDR2 YNNKEL (reference sequence). CDR3 protein: CASSQISANTEAFF. DNA of the CDR3: TGTGCCAGCAGCCAAATATCAGCAAACACTGAAGCTTTCTTT.

This clonotype has only a few counts. This chain links TRBV27 with TRBJ2-3, with D unresolved. This CDR3 is built from 13 residues. V lost 0 bases and J 6 bases, leaving 7 bases between the germline ends. The germline gives CDR1 MNHEY, CDR2 SMNVEV (reference sequence). The CDR3 nucleotides read TGTGCCAGCAGTTTATCGGGTTGGGATACGCAGTATTTT. Its translation is CASSLSGWDTQYF.

This clonotype occurred a few times. J is TRBJ1-2 and V is TRBV4-1, with D maybe TRBD1 (5 bases). V gave up 3 bases and J gave up 4 bases, with 12 bases separating them. The CDR3 length is 14 residues. Germline V gives CDR1 MGHRA, CDR2 YSYEKL. CDR3 coding DNA: TGCGCCAGCAGCCATGCCGGGACTGGCTATGGCTACACCTTC. Its translation: CASSHAGTGYGYTF.

There are many counts of this clonotype. This sequence joins TRBV3-1 and TRBJ2-3, with a weak D call TRBD2 (5 bases). CDR3 size: 15 residues. The V end was cut by 0 bases, the J end by 4 bases, with 11 bases between. Germline CDR1 LGHDT, CDR2 YNNKEL (reference sequence). The CDR3, as DNA: TGTGCCAGCAGCCAAGATCTCCTAGCTCCAGATACGCAGTATTTT. Translating it yields CASSQDLLAPDTQYF.

This clonotype has just a few counts. The rearrangement uses TRBV5-1 and TRBJ2-5, with TRBD2 as a possible D gene (6 bases). The CDR3 runs 19 residues. V was trimmed by 3 bases and J by 1 base, leaving 25 bases between them. The germline CDR1 and CDR2 sequences are SGHRS and YFSETQ. The CDR3 sequence: CASSSHPLPRLESQETQYF. DNA of the CDR3: TGCGCCAGCAGCTCCCACCCCCTCCCTCGACTAGAAAGCCAAGAGACCCAGTACTTC.

This clonotype occurred many times. This sequence joins TRBV7-3 and TRBJ2-3, with 7 bases identical to TRBD2. The CDR3 contains 15 residues. After removal of 1 base from V and 4 bases from J, the junction contained 5 bases not matched to a gene. The germline V gene encodes CDR1 SGHTA and CDR2 FQGTGA. The CDR3 DNA is TGTGCCAGCAGCTTAAGAGGCGGGAGTCCAGATACGCAGTATTTT. Its protein product is CASSLRGGSPDTQYF.

This clonotype was picked up many times. The chain is built from TRBV7-2 and TRBJ2-2; D is undetermined. CDR3 length equals 14 residues. The germline gives CDR1 SGHTA, CDR2 FQGNSA. V was shortened by 5 bases and J by 5 bases, with 12 bases between the two germline ends. For the CDR3, the DNA is TGTGCCAGCAGCCCCGTCGCGTCAACCGGGGAGCTGTTTTTT. This gives the protein CASSPVASTGELFF.

The gene calls are TRBV14 and TRBJ2-7; TRBD2 might be the D (6 bases). V lost 4 bases and J 1 base, leaving 20 bases between the germline ends. CDR1 SGHDN and CDR2 FVKESK come from the germline V gene. The CDR3 has 17 amino acids. CDR3 amino acids: CASSPPAGIGGSYEQYF. CDR3 nucleotide sequence: TGTGCCAGCAGCCCGCCCGCCGGGATCGGGGGTTCCTACGAGCAGTACTTC.